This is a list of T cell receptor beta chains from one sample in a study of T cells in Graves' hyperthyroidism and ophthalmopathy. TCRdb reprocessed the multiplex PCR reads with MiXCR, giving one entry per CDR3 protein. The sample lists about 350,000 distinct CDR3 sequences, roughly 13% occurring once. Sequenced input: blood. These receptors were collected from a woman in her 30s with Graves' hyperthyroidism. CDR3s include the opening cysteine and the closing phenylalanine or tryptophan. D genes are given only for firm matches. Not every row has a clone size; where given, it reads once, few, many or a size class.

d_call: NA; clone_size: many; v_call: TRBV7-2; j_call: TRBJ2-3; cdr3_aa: CASRGVGSDTQYF; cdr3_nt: TGTGCCAGCAGGGGGGTAGGGTCAGATACGCAGTATTTT
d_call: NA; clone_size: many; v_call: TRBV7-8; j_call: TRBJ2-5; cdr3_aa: CASSLGAETQYF; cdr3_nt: TGTGCCAGCAGCTTAGGCGCGGAGACCCAGTACTTC
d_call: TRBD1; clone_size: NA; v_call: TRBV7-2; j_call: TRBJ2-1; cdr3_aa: CASSPGGTPYNEQFF; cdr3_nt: TGTGCCAGCAGCCCAGGGGGCACGCCCTACAATGAGCAGTTCTTC
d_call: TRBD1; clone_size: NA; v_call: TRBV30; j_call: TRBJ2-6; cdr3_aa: CAWSVGTGGGNVLTF; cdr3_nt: TGTGCCTGGAGTGTAGGGACAGGGGGTGGCAACGTCCTGACTTTC
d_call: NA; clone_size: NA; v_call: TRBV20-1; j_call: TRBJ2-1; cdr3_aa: CSAFTSGQFF; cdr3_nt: TGCAGTGCTTTCACATCGGGGCAGTTCTTC
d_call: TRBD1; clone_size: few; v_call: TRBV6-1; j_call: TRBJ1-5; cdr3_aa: CASRGSGTGPSQPQHF; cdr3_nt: TGTGCCAGCAGGGGCTCCGGGACAGGGCCTAGCCAGCCCCAGCATTTT
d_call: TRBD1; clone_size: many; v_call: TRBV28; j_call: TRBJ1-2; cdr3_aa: CASSLYSGGNYGYTF; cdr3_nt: TGTGCCAGCAGTTTATACTCAGGGGGTAACTATGGCTACACCTTC
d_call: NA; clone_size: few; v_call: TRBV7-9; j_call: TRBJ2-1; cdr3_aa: CASSLVGVRENEQFF; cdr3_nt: TGTGCCAGCAGCTTAGTCGGGGTTCGGGAAAATGAGCAGTTCTTC
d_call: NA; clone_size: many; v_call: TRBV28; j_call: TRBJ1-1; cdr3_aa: CASSLVGPAEAFF; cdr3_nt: TGTGCCAGCAGTTTAGTGGGGCCGGCTGAAGCTTTCTTT
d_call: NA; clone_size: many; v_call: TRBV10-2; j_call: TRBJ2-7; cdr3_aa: CASNLGGSQSDEQYF; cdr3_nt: TGCGCCAGCAACCTAGGGGGTAGCCAGAGCGACGAGCAGTACTTC
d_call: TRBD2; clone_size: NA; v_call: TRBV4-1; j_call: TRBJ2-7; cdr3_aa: CASSQPTSGSFEQYF; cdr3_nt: TGCGCCAGCAGCCAGCCGACTAGCGGGAGTTTCGAGCAGTACTTC
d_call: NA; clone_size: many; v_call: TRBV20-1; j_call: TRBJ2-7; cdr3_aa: CSARDKHEQYF; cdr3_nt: TGCAGTGCTAGAGATAAACACGAGCAGTACTTC
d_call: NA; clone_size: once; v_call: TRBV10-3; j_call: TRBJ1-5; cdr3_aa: CATQQRNQPQHF; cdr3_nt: TGTGCCACTCAACAACGCAATCAGCCCCAGCATTTT
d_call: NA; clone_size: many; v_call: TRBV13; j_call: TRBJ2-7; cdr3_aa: CASSLGRGTYEQYF; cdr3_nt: TGTGCCAGCAGCTTAGGCAGGGGCACCTACGAGCAGTACTTC
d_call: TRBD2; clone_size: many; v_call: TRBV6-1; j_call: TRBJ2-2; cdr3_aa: CASSFRLAGGPGSLTGELFF; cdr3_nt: TGTGCCAGCAGTTTCCGACTAGCGGGAGGGCCGGGTTCATTAACCGGGGAGCTGTTTTTT
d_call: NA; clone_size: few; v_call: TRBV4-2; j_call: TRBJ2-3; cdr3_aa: CASSRLSSSTDTQYF; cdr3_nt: TGTGCCAGCAGCCGATTGTCTAGCAGCACAGATACGCAGTATTTT
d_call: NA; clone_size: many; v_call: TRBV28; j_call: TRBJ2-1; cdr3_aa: CASSLTQGEQFF; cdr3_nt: TGTGCCAGCAGTTTAACGCAGGGTGAGCAGTTCTTC
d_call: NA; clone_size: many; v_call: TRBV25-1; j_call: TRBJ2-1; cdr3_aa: CASSDRGVRNEQFF; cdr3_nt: TGTGCCAGCAGTGACAGGGGAGTTAGGAATGAGCAGTTCTTC
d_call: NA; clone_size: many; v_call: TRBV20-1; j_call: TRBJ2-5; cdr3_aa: CSARAAGAGTQYF; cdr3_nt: TGCAGTGCTAGAGCGGCAGGGGCAGGGACCCAGTACTTC
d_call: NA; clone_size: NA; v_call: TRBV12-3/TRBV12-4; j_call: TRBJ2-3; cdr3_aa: CASSFDAGGSTDTQYF; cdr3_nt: TGTGCCAGCAGTTTCGATGCAGGCGGGAGCACAGATACGCAGTATTTT
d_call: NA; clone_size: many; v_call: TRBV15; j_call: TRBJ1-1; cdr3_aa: CATSGRMNTEAFF; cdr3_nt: TGTGCCACCAGCGGGAGGATGAACACTGAAGCTTTCTTT
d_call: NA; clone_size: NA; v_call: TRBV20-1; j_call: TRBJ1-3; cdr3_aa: CSALGGGAAGGNTIYF; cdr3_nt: TGCAGTGCCCTAGGGGGGGGGGCGGCTGGCGGAAACACCATATATTTT
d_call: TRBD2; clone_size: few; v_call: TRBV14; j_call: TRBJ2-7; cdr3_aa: CASSHLGGNYEQYF; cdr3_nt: TGTGCCAGCAGCCACTTGGGAGGGAACTACGAGCAGTACTTC
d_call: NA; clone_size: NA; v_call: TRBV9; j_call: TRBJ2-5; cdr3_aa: CASSRAAVETQYF; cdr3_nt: TGTGCCAGCAGCCGGGCAGCGGTCGAGACCCAGTACTTC
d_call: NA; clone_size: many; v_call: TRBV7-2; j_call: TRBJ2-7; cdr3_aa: CASSLAGAEGEQYF; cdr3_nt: TGTGCCAGCAGCTTAGCGGGGGCTGAGGGCGAGCAGTACTTC